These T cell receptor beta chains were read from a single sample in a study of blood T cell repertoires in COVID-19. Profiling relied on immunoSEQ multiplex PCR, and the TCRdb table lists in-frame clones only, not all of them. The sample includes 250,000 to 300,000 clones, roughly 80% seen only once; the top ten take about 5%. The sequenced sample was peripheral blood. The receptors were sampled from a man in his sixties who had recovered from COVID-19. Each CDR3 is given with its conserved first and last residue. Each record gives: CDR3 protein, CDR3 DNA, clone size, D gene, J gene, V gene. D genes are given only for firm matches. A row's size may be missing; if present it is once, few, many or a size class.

CDR3 protein: CASKRTVNTGELFF; CDR3 DNA: TGTGCCAGCAAGCGGACAGTGAACACCGGGGAGCTGTTTTTT; clone size: -; D gene: -; J gene: TRBJ2-2; V gene: TRBV2
CDR3 protein: CATSRDPGQKETQYF; CDR3 DNA: TGTGCCACCAGCAGAGATCCGGGACAGAAAGAGACCCAGTACTTC; clone size: -; D gene: TRBD1; J gene: TRBJ2-5; V gene: TRBV15
CDR3 protein: CAIRPGQQTTNEKLFF; CDR3 DNA: TGTGCCATCAGACCGGGACAGCAAACAACTAATGAAAAACTGTTTTTT; clone size: -; D gene: TRBD1; J gene: TRBJ1-4; V gene: TRBV10-3
CDR3 protein: CASSLFLAGTYEQYF; CDR3 DNA: TGTGCCAGCAGTTTATTTCTAGCGGGGACCTACGAGCAGTACTTC; clone size: -; D gene: TRBD2; J gene: TRBJ2-7; V gene: TRBV27
CDR3 protein: CASSLPGSYNEQFF; CDR3 DNA: TGTGCCAGCAGTCTACCGGGTTCCTACAATGAGCAGTTCTTC; clone size: -; D gene: -; J gene: TRBJ2-1; V gene: TRBV27
CDR3 protein: CASSIDANEKLFF; CDR3 DNA: TGTGCCAGTAGTATAGACGCTAATGAAAAACTGTTTTTT; clone size: -; D gene: -; J gene: TRBJ1-4; V gene: TRBV19
CDR3 protein: CASSSVGGNKANIQYF; CDR3 DNA: TGTGCCAGCAGTTCCGTTGGCGGGAACAAGGCAAACATTCAGTACTTC; clone size: -; D gene: -; J gene: TRBJ2-4; V gene: TRBV6-5
CDR3 protein: CAWSGGYSEQYF; CDR3 DNA: TGTGCCTGGAGCGGGGGTTACAGCGAGCAGTACTTC; clone size: -; D gene: -; J gene: TRBJ2-7; V gene: TRBV30
CDR3 protein: CASSLGTGVYNEQFF; CDR3 DNA: TGCGCCAGCAGCTTGGGGACAGGGGTGTACAATGAGCAGTTCTTC; clone size: -; D gene: TRBD1; J gene: TRBJ2-1; V gene: TRBV5-1
CDR3 protein: CASSQGQLLFF; CDR3 DNA: TGCGCCAGCAGCCAAGGACAGCTACTGTTTTTT; clone size: -; D gene: -; J gene: TRBJ1-4; V gene: TRBV4-1
CDR3 protein: CASCRENTGELFF; CDR3 DNA: TGTGCCAGCTGTCGGGAGAACACCGGGGAGCTGTTTTTT; clone size: -; D gene: -; J gene: TRBJ2-2; V gene: TRBV2
CDR3 protein: CAWSRGLWSGNTIYF; CDR3 DNA: TGTGCCTGGAGTAGAGGTCTGTGGTCTGGAAACACCATATATTTT; clone size: once; D gene: -; J gene: TRBJ1-3; V gene: TRBV30
CDR3 protein: CASSGEVGEQYF; CDR3 DNA: TGTGCCAGCAGCGGAGAAGTGGGCGAGCAGTACTTC; clone size: -; D gene: -; J gene: TRBJ2-7; V gene: TRBV7-9
CDR3 protein: CSVDGGQGAAFF; CDR3 DNA: TGCAGCGTTGACGGCGGACAGGGAGCAGCTTTCTTT; clone size: -; D gene: TRBD1; J gene: TRBJ1-1; V gene: TRBV29-1
CDR3 protein: CASSSPSGDRASLNEQFF; CDR3 DNA: TGTGCCAGCAGCTCCCCTTCTGGGGACAGGGCGTCACTCAATGAGCAGTTCTTC; clone size: -; D gene: TRBD1; J gene: TRBJ2-1; V gene: TRBV7-9
CDR3 protein: CASSPGLFSREQYF; CDR3 DNA: TGCGCCAGCAGCCCCGGACTGTTCTCAAGGGAGCAGTACTTC; clone size: -; D gene: -; J gene: TRBJ2-7; V gene: TRBV5-1
CDR3 protein: CATRPSGGRDEQYF; CDR3 DNA: TGTGCCACCCGGCCCAGCGGGGGGCGGGACGAGCAGTACTTC; clone size: -; D gene: TRBD2; J gene: TRBJ2-7; V gene: TRBV15
CDR3 protein: CASRQGVPQPQHF; CDR3 DNA: TGTGCCAGCCGACAGGGGGTCCCTCAGCCCCAGCATTTT; clone size: once; D gene: TRBD1; J gene: TRBJ1-5; V gene: TRBV28
CDR3 protein: CASSRGLAGVLETQYF; CDR3 DNA: TGTGCCAGCAGCCGGGGACTAGCGGGAGTCTTGGAGACCCAGTACTTC; clone size: -; D gene: TRBD2; J gene: TRBJ2-5; V gene: TRBV7-9
CDR3 protein: CASSQVRGGYNSPLHF; CDR3 DNA: TGTGCCAGCAGCCAAGTGAGAGGGGGCTATAATTCACCCCTCCACTTT; clone size: once; D gene: -; J gene: TRBJ1-6; V gene: TRBV3-1/TRBV3-2
CDR3 protein: CASSQPGRDHQNNYGYTF; CDR3 DNA: TGTGCCAGCAGCCAACCCGGACGGGATCATCAGAACAACTATGGCTACACCTTC; clone size: once; D gene: -; J gene: TRBJ1-2; V gene: TRBV3-1/TRBV3-2
CDR3 protein: CAIAEAGGVSEQFF; CDR3 DNA: TGTGCCATCGCCGAGGCAGGGGGCGTGAGTGAGCAGTTCTTC; clone size: -; D gene: TRBD1; J gene: TRBJ2-1; V gene: TRBV10-3
CDR3 protein: CASSLDWDRYEQFF; CDR3 DNA: TGTGCCAGCAGCTTAGACTGGGACAGGTATGAGCAGTTCTTC; clone size: -; D gene: TRBD1; J gene: TRBJ2-1; V gene: TRBV7-2
CDR3 protein: CASSLTPGLATETQYF; CDR3 DNA: TGTGCCAGCAGCTTAACGCCGGGACTAGCGACGGAGACCCAGTACTTC; clone size: -; D gene: TRBD2; J gene: TRBJ2-5; V gene: TRBV7-3
CDR3 protein: CSARDSSSYNSPLHF; CDR3 DNA: TGCAGCGCGCGGGACTCGAGCTCCTATAATTCACCCCTCCACTTT; clone size: -; D gene: -; J gene: TRBJ1-6; V gene: TRBV29-1
CDR3 protein: CASSSAEQGHYGYTF; CDR3 DNA: TGTGCCAGCAGCTCCGCTGAGCAGGGCCACTATGGCTACACCTTC; clone size: -; D gene: -; J gene: TRBJ1-2; V gene: TRBV11-2
CDR3 protein: CASSPLGQGAGELFF; CDR3 DNA: TGTGCCAGCAGCCCCCTCGGACAGGGGGCGGGGGAGCTGTTTTTT; clone size: few; D gene: TRBD1; J gene: TRBJ2-2; V gene: TRBV11-2
CDR3 protein: CASRTWVNTEAFF; CDR3 DNA: TGTGCCAGCAGGACATGGGTGAACACTGAAGCTTTCTTT; clone size: once; D gene: -; J gene: TRBJ1-1; V gene: TRBV12-3/TRBV12-4
CDR3 protein: CASSRTSGGHSQYF; CDR3 DNA: TGTGCCAGCAGTCGTACTAGCGGGGGGCATTCGCAGTATTTT; clone size: -; D gene: TRBD2; J gene: TRBJ2-3; V gene: TRBV2
CDR3 protein: CASSPPGQAYEQYF; CDR3 DNA: TGTGCCAGCAGTCCCCCGGGACAGGCTTACGAGCAGTACTTC; clone size: -; D gene: TRBD1; J gene: TRBJ2-7; V gene: TRBV6-5
CDR3 protein: CASSLVQGSYNEQFF; CDR3 DNA: TGTGCCAGCAGCTTAGTTCAGGGCTCCTACAATGAGCAGTTCTTC; clone size: -; D gene: -; J gene: TRBJ2-1; V gene: TRBV11-2